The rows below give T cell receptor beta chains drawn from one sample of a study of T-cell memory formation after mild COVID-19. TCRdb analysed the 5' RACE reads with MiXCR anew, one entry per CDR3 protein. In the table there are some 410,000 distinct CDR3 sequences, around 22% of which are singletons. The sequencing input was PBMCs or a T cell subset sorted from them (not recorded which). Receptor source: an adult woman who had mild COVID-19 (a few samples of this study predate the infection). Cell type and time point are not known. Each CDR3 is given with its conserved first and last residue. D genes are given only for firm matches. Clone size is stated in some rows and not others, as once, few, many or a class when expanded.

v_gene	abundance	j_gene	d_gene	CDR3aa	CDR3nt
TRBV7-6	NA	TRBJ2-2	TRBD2	CASSLGGLAAENTGELFF	TGTGCCAGCAGCTTAGGGGGACTAGCGGCAGAAAACACCGGGGAGCTGTTTTTT
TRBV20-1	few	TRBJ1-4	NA	CSAKLRANEKLFF	TGCAGTGCTAAACTCAGGGCTAATGAAAAACTGTTTTTT
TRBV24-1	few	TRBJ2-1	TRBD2	CATSDPTSGRANEQFF	TGTGCCACCAGTGATCCTACTAGCGGGAGGGCCAATGAGCAGTTCTTC
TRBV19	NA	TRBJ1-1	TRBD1	CASNPRDRGPTEAFF	TGTGCCAGTAACCCCCGGGACAGGGGGCCTACTGAAGCTTTCTTT
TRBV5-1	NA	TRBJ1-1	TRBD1	CASLGSGGLNTEAFF	TGCGCCAGCCTCGGCTCAGGGGGCCTAAACACTGAAGCTTTCTTT
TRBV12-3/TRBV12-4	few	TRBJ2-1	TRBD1	CASSFEGGIGNEQFF	TGTGCCAGCAGTTTTGAAGGGGGCATCGGGAATGAGCAGTTCTTC
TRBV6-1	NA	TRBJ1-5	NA	CASSAFTRGLLYKGLSNQPQHF	TGTGCCAGCAGTGCATTCACCAGGGGACTATTGTATAAGGGCCTAAGCAATCAGCCCCAGCATTTT
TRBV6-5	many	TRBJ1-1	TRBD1	CASSWDREAFF	TGTGCCAGCAGTTGGGACAGAGAAGCTTTCTTT
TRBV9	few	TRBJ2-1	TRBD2	CASSVVAGGVNEQFF	TGTGCCAGCAGCGTAGTGGCGGGAGGGGTCAATGAGCAGTTCTTC
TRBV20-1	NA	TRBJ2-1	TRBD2	CSARDFTSGGSYNEQFF	TGCAGTGCTAGAGACTTCACTAGCGGAGGCTCCTACAATGAGCAGTTCTTC
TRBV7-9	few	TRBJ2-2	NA	CASSMSGAGELFF	TGTGCCAGCAGCATGTCGGGAGCCGGGGAGCTGTTTTTT
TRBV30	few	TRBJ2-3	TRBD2	CASHWRGAIGADTQYF	TGTGCCTCCCACTGGCGGGGGGCGATTGGGGCAGATACGCAGTATTTT
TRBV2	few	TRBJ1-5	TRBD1	CASRSGTASNQPQHF	TGTGCCAGCAGGAGCGGGACAGCTAGCAATCAGCCCCAGCATTTT